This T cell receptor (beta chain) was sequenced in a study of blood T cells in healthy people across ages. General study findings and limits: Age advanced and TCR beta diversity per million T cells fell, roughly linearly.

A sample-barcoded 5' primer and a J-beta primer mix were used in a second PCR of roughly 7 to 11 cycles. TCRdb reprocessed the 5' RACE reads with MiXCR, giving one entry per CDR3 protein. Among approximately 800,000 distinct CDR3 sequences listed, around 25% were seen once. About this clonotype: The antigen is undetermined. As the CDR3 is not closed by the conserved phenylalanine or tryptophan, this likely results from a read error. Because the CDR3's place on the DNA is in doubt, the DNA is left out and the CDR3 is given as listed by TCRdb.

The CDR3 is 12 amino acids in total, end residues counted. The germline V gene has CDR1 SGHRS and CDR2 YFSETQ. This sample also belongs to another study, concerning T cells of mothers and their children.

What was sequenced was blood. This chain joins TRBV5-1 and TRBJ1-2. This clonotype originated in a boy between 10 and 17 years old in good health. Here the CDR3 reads CASSLDNRRFAL.